The T cell receptor beta chain described here comes from a study of blood T cell repertoires in COVID-19. As for the study in general: Cohort 3 donors were reported recovered after two negative PCRs, clearance, or symptom resolution. Sites in the United States, Italy and Spain provided acute and convalescent COVID-19 samples.

Measured with immunoSEQ multiplex PCR; TCRdb has only the in-frame clones, and not every one. The table has some 200,000 clones, roughly nine tenths seen once. The cohort comprised adults aged about 18 to 90 years residing in about 25 US areas. Which cohort a participant joined came from the clinical history participants gave. This CDR3 has 11 amino acids. The germline V and J ends were trimmed by 4 bases and 7 bases, with 11 bases remaining between them. CDR1 SQVTM and CDR2 ANQGSEA come from the germline V gene. This sequence originates from a woman aged 50 to 65 in a cohort exposed to, infected with or recovered from COVID-19 (not recorded which). Source material: PBMCs or T cells enriched from blood (not recorded which). The chain is built from TRBV29-1 and TRBJ2-7; D gene unclear. CDR3 sequence (DNA): TGCAGCGTTGGAAGCTACGTGGAGCAGTACTTC. Protein sequence: CSVGSYVEQYF.